This TCR beta chain was retrieved from a study of identical twins. This clonotype has a count of ten or more. With template switching, a universal primer site was added, and the cDNA carried unique molecular identifiers. Via MiXCR, TCRdb re-called the 5' RACE reads, giving one row per CDR3 protein. The sample shows 350,000 to 400,000 distinct CDR3 sequences, roughly 9% of them seen only once. V was trimmed by 3 bases and J by 5 bases, leaving 10 bases between them. CDR1 MNHEY and CDR2 SVGAGI come from the germline V gene. This CDR3 comprises 13 residues. The sequenced sample was naive T cells sorted from blood. The clonotype originates from a woman aged 45-60 years in good health. The chain has TRBV6-5 and TRBJ1-1; D unclear. The CDR3 loop reads CASSYKTVTEAFF. CDR3 DNA sequence: TGTGCCAGCAGTTATAAAACCGTGACTGAAGCTTTCTTT.